This passage covers 2 T cell receptor beta chains from one sample sequenced in a study of Ad26.COV2.S vaccination and SARS-CoV-2 variants listed by TCRdb under 2021. Receptors were amplified or captured by the immunoSEQ multiplex PCR assay. TCRdb carries this immuneACCESS record with in-frame sequences only. Its versions omit some clonotypes, under half of them owing to an unresolved V gene in the studies checked, with the rest unexplained. The sample includes 400,000 to 450,000 clones, with roughly 91% observed a single time. Clones ranked in the top ten supply roughly 4% of the sample. Explained via the paper, the treatment or condition label denotes: some 20 received Ad26.COV2.S at low or high dose, single or two shots; about 5 received placebo; per-sample allocation not given. For vaccine and placebo recipients, the sequenced repertoires came from samples collected on day 63 after the first injection.

The sample in question was peripheral blood, obtained in a trial of Ad26.COV2.S vaccine versus placebo. The receptors shown here come from a person aged 18-65 years who received the Ad26.COV2.S COVID-19 vaccine or a placebo.

The chain recombines TRBV7-3 with TRBJ2-7, with D perhaps matching TRBD1 (5 bases). Trimming took 5 bases from V and 0 from J, leaving 14 bases between them. This CDR3 region has 15 residues. Looked up from germline, CDR1 is SGHTA and CDR2 is FQGTGA. CDR3 residues: CASSPRAGNSYEQYF. The CDR3 DNA sequence: TGTGCCAGCAGCCCCCGTGCAGGGAACTCCTACGAGCAGTACTTC.

The chain is built from TRBV21-1 and TRBJ2-1; TRBD2, as called in the table, went unchecked against the DNA. TRBV21-1 is flagged as a pseudogene. This CDR3 region has 14 residues. This chain's CDR3 is CASSSPSRYNEQFF. In DNA form, the CDR3 reads TGTGCCAGCAGCTCCCCTAGTCGGTACAATGAGCAGTTCTTC.